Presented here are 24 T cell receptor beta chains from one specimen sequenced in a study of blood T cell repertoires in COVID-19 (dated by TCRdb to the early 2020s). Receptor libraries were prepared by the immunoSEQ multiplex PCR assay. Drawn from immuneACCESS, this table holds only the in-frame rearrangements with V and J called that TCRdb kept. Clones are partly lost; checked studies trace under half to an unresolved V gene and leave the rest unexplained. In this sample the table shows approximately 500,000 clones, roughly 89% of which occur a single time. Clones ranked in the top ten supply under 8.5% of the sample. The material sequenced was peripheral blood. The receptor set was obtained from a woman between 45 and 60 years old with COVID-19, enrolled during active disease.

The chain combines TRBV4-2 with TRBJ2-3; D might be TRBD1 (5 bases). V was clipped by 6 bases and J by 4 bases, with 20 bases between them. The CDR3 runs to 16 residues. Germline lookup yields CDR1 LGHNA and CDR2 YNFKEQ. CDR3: CASSPMGLIDSDTQYF. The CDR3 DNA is TGTGCCAGCAGTCCCATGGGGCTCATCGACTCAGATACGCAGTATTTT.

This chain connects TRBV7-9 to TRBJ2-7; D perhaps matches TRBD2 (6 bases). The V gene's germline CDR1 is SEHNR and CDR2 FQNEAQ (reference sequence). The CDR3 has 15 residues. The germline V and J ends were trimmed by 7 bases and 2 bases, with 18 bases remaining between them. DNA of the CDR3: TGTGCCAGCAACTCGGGGGTAAGAGGCCCCTACGAGCAGTACTTC. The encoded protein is CASNSGVRGPYEQYF.

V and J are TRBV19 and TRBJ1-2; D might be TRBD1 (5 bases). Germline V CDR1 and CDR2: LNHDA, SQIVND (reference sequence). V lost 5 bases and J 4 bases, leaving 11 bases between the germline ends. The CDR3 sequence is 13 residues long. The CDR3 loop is CASSQGLPYGYTF. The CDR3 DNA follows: TGTGCCAGTAGTCAGGGACTGCCCTATGGCTACACCTTC.

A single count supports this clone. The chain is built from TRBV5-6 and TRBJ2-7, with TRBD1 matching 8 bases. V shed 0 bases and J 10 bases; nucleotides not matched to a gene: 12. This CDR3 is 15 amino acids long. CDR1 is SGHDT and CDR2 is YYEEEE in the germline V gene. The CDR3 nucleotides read TGTGCCAGCAGCTTGGCTTCTGGGACAGGCGCGGGACAGTACTTC. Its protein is CASSLASGTGAGQYF. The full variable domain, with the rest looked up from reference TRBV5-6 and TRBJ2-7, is DAGVTQSPTHLIKTRGQQVTLRCSPKSGHDTVSWYQQALGQGPQFIFQYYEEEERQRGNFPDRFSGHQFPNYSSELNVNALLLGDSALYLCASSLASGTGAGQYFGPGTRLTVT.

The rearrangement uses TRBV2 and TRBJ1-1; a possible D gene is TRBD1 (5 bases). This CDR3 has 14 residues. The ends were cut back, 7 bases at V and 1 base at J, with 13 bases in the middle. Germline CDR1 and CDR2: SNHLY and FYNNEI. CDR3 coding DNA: TGTGCCAGCAAGGAGGGGTTGGGGAACACTGAAGCTTTCTTT. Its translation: CASKEGLGNTEAFF.

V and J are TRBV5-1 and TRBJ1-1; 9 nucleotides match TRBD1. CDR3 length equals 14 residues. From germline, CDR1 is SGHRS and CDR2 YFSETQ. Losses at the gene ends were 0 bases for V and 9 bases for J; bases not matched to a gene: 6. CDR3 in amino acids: CASSLAQGAPKAFF. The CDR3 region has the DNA TGCGCCAGCAGCTTGGCACAGGGGGCGCCGAAAGCTTTCTTT.

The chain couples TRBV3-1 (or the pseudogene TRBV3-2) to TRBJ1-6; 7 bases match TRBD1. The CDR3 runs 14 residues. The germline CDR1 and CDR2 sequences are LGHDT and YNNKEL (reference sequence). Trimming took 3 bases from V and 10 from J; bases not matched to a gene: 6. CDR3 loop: CASSHATGESPLHF. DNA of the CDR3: TGTGCCAGCAGCCATGCTACAGGGGAATCACCCCTCCACTTT.

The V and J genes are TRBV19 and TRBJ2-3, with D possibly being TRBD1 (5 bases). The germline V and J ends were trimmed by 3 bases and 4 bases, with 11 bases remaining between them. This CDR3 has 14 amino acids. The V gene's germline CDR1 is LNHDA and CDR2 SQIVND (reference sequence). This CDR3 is CASSMGRGSDTQYF. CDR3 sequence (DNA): TGTGCCAGTAGTATGGGGCGAGGTTCAGATACGCAGTATTTT.

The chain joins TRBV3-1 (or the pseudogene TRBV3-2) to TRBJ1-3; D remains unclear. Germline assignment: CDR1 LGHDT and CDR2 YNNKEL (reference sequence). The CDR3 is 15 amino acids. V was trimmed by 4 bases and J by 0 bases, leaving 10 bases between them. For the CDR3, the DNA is TGTGCCAGCAGCCTGACGGGAGGCTCTGGAAACACCATATATTTT. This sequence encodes CASSLTGGSGNTIYF.

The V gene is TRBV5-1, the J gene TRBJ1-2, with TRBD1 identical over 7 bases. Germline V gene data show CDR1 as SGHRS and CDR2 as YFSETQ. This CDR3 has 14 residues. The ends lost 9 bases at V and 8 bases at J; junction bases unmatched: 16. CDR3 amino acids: CATRGGDTGDGYTF. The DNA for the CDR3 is TGCGCCACCCGGGGGGGAGATACAGGGGACGGCTACACCTTC.

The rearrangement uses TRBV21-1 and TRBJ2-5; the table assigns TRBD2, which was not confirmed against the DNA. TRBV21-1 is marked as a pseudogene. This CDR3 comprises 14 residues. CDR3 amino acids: CASSKETGSETQYF. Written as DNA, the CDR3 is TGTGCCAGCAGCAAAGAAACGGGGTCGGAGACCCAGTACTTC.

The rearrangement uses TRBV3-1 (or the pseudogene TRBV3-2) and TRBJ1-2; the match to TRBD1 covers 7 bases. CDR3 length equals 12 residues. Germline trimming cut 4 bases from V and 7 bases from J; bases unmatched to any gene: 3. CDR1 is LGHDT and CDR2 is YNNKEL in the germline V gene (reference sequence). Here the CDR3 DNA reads TGTGCCAGCAGCCCCCCAGGGGGTGGCTACACCTTC. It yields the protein CASSPPGGGYTF.

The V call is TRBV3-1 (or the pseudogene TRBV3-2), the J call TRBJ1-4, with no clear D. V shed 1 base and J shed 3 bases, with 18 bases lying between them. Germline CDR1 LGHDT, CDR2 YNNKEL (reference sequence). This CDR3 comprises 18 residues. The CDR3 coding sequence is TGTGCCAGCAGCCAAGGAGGGAAAGGGAGAAGTGCTAATGAAAAACTGTTTTTT. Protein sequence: CASSQGGKGRSANEKLFF.

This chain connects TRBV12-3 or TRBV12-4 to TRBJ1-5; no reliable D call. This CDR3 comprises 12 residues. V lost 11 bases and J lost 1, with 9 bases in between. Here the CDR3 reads CASRRSNQPQHF. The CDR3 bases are TGTGCCTCCCGGCGGAGCAATCAGCCCCAGCATTTT.

The CDR3: CASSLVRGGKQHF. The CDR3 bases are TGTGCCAGCAGCTTAGTAAGGGGGGGGAAACAGCATTTT. The V call is TRBV7-2, the J call TRBJ1-5, with TRBD1 as a possible D gene (6 bases). The germline gives CDR1 SGHTA, CDR2 FQGNSA. There are 13 residues in the CDR3. Trimming removed 1 base at V and 13 bases at J, with 14 bases between.

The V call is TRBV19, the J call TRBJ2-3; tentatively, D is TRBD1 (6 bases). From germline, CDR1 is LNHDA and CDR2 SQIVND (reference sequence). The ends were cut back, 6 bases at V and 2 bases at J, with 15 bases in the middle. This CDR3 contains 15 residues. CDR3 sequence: CASSFGGFNTDTQYF. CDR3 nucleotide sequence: TGTGCCAGTAGCTTTGGGGGCTTTAACACAGATACGCAGTATTTT.

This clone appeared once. In DNA, the CDR3 is TGTGCCAGCAGCCAAGTAGGGGGACAAGCTTTCTTT. It is translated as CASSQVGGQAFF. J is TRBJ1-1 and V is TRBV3-1 (or the pseudogene TRBV3-2); the D gene is possibly TRBD1 (6 bases). Germline CDR1 LGHDT, CDR2 YNNKEL (reference sequence). The CDR3 is 12 amino acids. Trimming removed 1 base from V and 9 bases from J, with 9 bases in between.

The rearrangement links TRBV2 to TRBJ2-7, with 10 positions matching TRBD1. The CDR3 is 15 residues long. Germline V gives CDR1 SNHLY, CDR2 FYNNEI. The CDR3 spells CGSAPGQGSVDEQYF. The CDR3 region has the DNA TGTGGATCCGCGCCGGGACAGGGGTCAGTGGACGAGCAGTACTTC.

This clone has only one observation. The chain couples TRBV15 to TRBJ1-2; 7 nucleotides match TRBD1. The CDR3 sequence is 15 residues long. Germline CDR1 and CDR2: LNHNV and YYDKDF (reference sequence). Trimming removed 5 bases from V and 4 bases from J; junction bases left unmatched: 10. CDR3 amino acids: CATSDYRGRFYGYTF. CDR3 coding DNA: TGTGCCACCAGCGATTACAGGGGCCGCTTCTATGGCTACACCTTC.

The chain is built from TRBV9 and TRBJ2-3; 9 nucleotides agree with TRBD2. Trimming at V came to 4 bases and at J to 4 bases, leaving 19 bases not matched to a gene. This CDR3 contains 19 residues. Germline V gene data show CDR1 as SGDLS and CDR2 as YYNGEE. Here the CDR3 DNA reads TGTGCCAGCAGCCCCAGTGGGGTAGCGGGGGTTCTCTCCGCAGATACGCAGTATTTT. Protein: CASSPSGVAGVLSADTQYF.

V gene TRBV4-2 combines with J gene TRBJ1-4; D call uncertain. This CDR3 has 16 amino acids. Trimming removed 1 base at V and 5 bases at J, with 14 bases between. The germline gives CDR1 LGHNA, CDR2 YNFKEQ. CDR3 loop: CASSQGTPAGNEKLFF. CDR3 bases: TGTGCCAGCAGCCAAGGGACTCCGGCGGGGAATGAAAAACTGTTTTTT.

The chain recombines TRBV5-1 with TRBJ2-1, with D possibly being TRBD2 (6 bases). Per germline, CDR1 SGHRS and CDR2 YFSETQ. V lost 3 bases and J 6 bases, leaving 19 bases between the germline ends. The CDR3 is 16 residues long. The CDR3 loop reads CASSSSWGLGLNEQFF. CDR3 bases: TGCGCCAGCAGCTCCTCCTGGGGACTGGGGCTCAATGAGCAGTTCTTC.

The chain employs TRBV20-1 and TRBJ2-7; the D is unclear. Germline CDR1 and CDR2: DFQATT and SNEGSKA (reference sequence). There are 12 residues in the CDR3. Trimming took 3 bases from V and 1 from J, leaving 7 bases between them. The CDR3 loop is CSASKLSYEQYF. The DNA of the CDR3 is TGCAGTGCTAGTAAACTTTCCTACGAGCAGTACTTC.

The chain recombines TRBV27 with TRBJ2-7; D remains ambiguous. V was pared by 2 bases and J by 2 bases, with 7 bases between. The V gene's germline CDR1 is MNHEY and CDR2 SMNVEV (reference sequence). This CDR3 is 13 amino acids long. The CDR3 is CASSLGLTYEQYF. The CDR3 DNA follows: TGTGCCAGCAGTTTAGGCCTTACCTACGAGCAGTACTTC.